These T cell receptor beta chains were read from a single sample in a study of T-cell reconstitution after alpha-beta-depleted transplantation in children. TCRdb fed the PCR reads into MiXCR, producing one record per CDR3 protein. The profile shows 350,000 to 450,000 distinct CDR3 sequences, about an eighth of them singletons. Sequenced material: PBMCs, taken from the stem cell graft. The source is a human donor who donated a stem cell graft to a child with Fanconi anemia. Both conserved end residues are part of each CDR3. Fields, in order: J gene, clone size, D gene, V gene, CDR3 protein, CDR3 DNA. The D gene is left open where the match is weak. Not every row has a clone size; where given, it reads once, few, many or a size class.

>TRBJ2-1|many|TRBD1|TRBV5-6
CASSLQGAGEKQFF
TGTGCCAGCAGCTTACAGGGGGCTGGGGAGAAGCAGTTCTTC
>TRBJ2-1|many|TRBD2|TRBV5-1
CASSFGGGPYNEQFF
TGCGCCAGCAGCTTTGGGGGGGGACCCTACAATGAGCAGTTCTTC
>TRBJ1-2|many|TRBD1|TRBV7-2
CASRQGYGYTF
TGTGCCAGCCGACAGGGCTATGGCTACACCTTC
>TRBJ1-2|.|.|TRBV6-2/TRBV6-3
CASRADLNYGYTF
TGTGCCAGCAGAGCCGATTTGAACTATGGCTACACCTTC
>TRBJ2-5|.|TRBD2|TRBV6-1
CASSVAPGLAGTPQETQYF
TGTGCCAGCAGTGTGGCCCCGGGACTAGCGGGGACTCCCCAAGAGACCCAGTACTTC
>TRBJ2-7|.|TRBD2|TRBV6-2/TRBV6-3
CASSYSPASGGSYEQYF
TGTGCCAGCAGTTACTCACCGGCTAGCGGGGGGTCCTACGAGCAGTACTTC
>TRBJ2-4|.|.|TRBV29-1
CSAFFGNYLAKNIQYF
TGCAGCGCTTTCTTCGGGAATTACCTAGCCAAAAACATTCAGTACTTC
>TRBJ1-1|few|.|TRBV14
CASSQVPGPWEAFF
TGTGCCAGCAGCCAAGTTCCGGGACCATGGGAAGCTTTCTTT
>TRBJ1-1|many|.|TRBV12-3/TRBV12-4
CASSLVGVDTEAFF
TGTGCCAGCAGTTTAGTAGGGGTGGACACTGAAGCTTTCTTT
>TRBJ2-4|.|.|TRBV12-3/TRBV12-4
CASSTGSANIQYF
TGTGCCAGCAGTACAGGGTCCGCAAACATTCAGTACTTC
>TRBJ2-3|many|TRBD1|TRBV5-1
CASSNTGDTDTQYF
TGCGCCAGCAGTAACACAGGGGATACAGATACGCAGTATTTT
>TRBJ1-2|few|.|TRBV3-1
CASSQAGQRYGYTF
TGTGCCAGCAGCCAGGCCGGCCAGCGATATGGCTACACCTTC
>TRBJ2-2|many|.|TRBV29-1
CSVARATTGELFF
TGCAGCGTTGCAAGAGCGACGACCGGGGAGCTGTTTTTT
>TRBJ2-7|.|TRBD2|TRBV3-1
CASSPAAGGEQYF
TGTGCCAGCAGCCCAGCTGCGGGGGGTGAGCAGTACTTC
>TRBJ2-1|many|.|TRBV9
CASSEGWGSYNEQFF
TGTGCCAGCAGCGAAGGATGGGGGTCCTACAATGAGCAGTTCTTC
>TRBJ1-2|few|.|TRBV6-5
CASTSGGGYTF
TGTGCCAGCACCTCCGGGGGTGGCTACACCTTC
>TRBJ1-6|few|.|TRBV5-1
CASSQSLSSYNSPLHF
TGCGCCAGCAGCCAGTCCCTAAGCTCCTATAATTCACCCCTCCACTTT
>TRBJ1-4|many|TRBD1|TRBV10-3
CAISLGQGGEKLFF
TGTGCCATCAGCCTCGGACAGGGCGGCGAAAAACTGTTTTTT
>TRBJ1-1|many|.|TRBV24-1
CATSDPRQGGTEAFF
TGTGCCACCAGTGATCCTCGGCAGGGAGGAACTGAAGCTTTCTTT
>TRBJ1-2|.|.|TRBV5-5
CASSLWTEINYGYTF
TGTGCCAGCAGCTTGTGGACAGAGATTAACTATGGCTACACCTTC
>TRBJ2-5|.|.|TRBV15
CATSRAGRAQETQYF
TGTGCCACCAGCAGAGCTGGACGGGCCCAAGAGACCCAGTACTTC
>TRBJ2-3|.|TRBD1|TRBV18
CASSPRGGGGTDTQYF
TGTGCCAGCTCACCACGAGGGGGCGGAGGCACAGATACGCAGTATTTT
>TRBJ1-1|many|.|TRBV7-8
CASSLEDEAFF
TGTGCCAGCAGCTTAGAAGACGAAGCTTTCTTT
>TRBJ1-5|.|.|TRBV7-2
CASSRGRGQPQHF
TGTGCCAGCAGCCGGGGGCGGGGACAGCCCCAGCATTTT
>TRBJ2-3|few|TRBD2|TRBV4-3
CASSRRGDPLDLYF
TGCGCCAGCAGCCGGCGGGGGGACCCCCTTGATCTGTATTTT
>TRBJ2-3|many|.|TRBV7-9
CASRLRLVTDTQYF
TGTGCCAGCAGGTTAAGGCTAGTCACAGATACGCAGTATTTT
>TRBJ1-1|many|TRBD1|TRBV20-1
CSAKVTGMNTEAFF
TGCAGTGCTAAAGTGACAGGGATGAACACTGAAGCTTTCTTT
>TRBJ2-5|.|.|TRBV20-1
CSAYLGGEETQYF
TGCAGTGCTTATTTAGGGGGGGAGGAGACCCAGTACTTC
>TRBJ1-1|many|TRBD1|TRBV2
CASNLGGAGGLNTEAFF
TGTGCCAGCAATTTAGGGGGCGCCGGGGGCCTTAACACTGAAGCTTTCTTT
>TRBJ1-1|few|.|TRBV24-1
CAGRVEAFF
TGTGCCGGCAGGGTTGAAGCTTTCTTT
>TRBJ2-3|few|.|TRBV19
CASSIVWDGTDTQYF
TGTGCCAGTAGTATCGTATGGGACGGCACAGATACGCAGTATTTT
>TRBJ2-5|few|TRBD1|TRBV28
CASSPSPGQGGETQYF
TGTGCCAGCAGTCCATCCCCCGGACAGGGAGGAGAGACCCAGTACTTC
>TRBJ1-2|few|.|TRBV25-1
CASSESGDSIYGYTF
TGTGCCAGCAGTGAATCGGGGGATAGCATCTATGGCTACACCTTC
>TRBJ1-1|few|TRBD1|TRBV29-1
CSVGRDSNTEAFF
TGCAGCGTTGGCCGGGACAGCAACACTGAAGCTTTCTTT
>TRBJ1-6|.|TRBD1|TRBV2
CASSERGQGYNSPLHF
TGTGCCAGCAGTGAAAGGGGGCAGGGTTATAATTCACCCCTCCACTTT
>TRBJ1-1|few|.|TRBV6-5
CASSYGSGAPRVFF
TGTGCCAGCAGTTACGGTTCCGGGGCGCCGAGGGTTTTCTTT
>TRBJ1-1|.|TRBD1|TRBV12-3/TRBV12-4
CASSWGQGQNTEAFF
TGTGCCAGCAGTTGGGGACAGGGACAGAACACTGAAGCTTTCTTT
>TRBJ2-5|.|.|TRBV28
CASSSTSGLIKTQYF
TGTGCCAGCAGTTCAACCTCGGGACTGATAAAGACCCAGTACTTC
>TRBJ2-7|.|.|TRBV7-9
CASSSSGGDEQYF
TGTGCCAGCAGCTCCTCCGGGGGAGACGAGCAGTACTTC
>TRBJ2-6|.|.|TRBV12-3/TRBV12-4
CASSLARGLSGANVLTF
TGTGCCAGCAGTTTGGCCAGGGGCCTCTCTGGGGCCAACGTCCTGACTTTC
>TRBJ1-2|many|.|TRBV4-3
CASSQGTLSNYGYTF
TGCGCCAGCAGCCAAGGGACACTGTCTAACTATGGCTACACCTTC
>TRBJ2-1|.|.|TRBV5-6
CASSWGAVNEQFF
TGTGCCAGCAGCTGGGGGGCAGTGAATGAGCAGTTCTTC
>TRBJ2-3|many|TRBD2|TRBV12-3/TRBV12-4
CASSLDSGGQLNSIRTDTQYF
TGTGCCAGCAGTTTAGATAGCGGGGGGCAACTAAACTCGATACGCACAGATACGCAGTATTTT
>TRBJ2-7|few|TRBD1|TRBV29-1
CSVEELGTGAYEQYF
TGCAGCGTTGAAGAATTGGGGACAGGGGCTTACGAGCAGTACTTC
>TRBJ2-2|few|.|TRBV5-1
CASSPVANTGELFF
TGCGCCAGCAGCCCTGTCGCGAACACCGGGGAGCTGTTTTTT
>TRBJ1-1|many|.|TRBV18
CASSPQRNTEAFF
TGTGCCAGCTCACCACAGAGGAACACTGAAGCTTTCTTT
>TRBJ2-1|.|.|TRBV11-2
CASSLRGYRIYNEQFF
TGTGCCAGCAGCTTAAGGGGTTACAGGATCTACAATGAGCAGTTCTTC
>TRBJ1-1|many|.|TRBV20-1
CSASTGWVNTEAFF
TGCAGTGCTAGCACAGGTTGGGTGAACACTGAAGCTTTCTTT
>TRBJ2-1|.|.|TRBV6-2/TRBV6-3
CASKRGGKYNEQFF
TGTGCCAGCAAAAGGGGCGGGAAGTACAATGAGCAGTTCTTC
>TRBJ1-4|few|TRBD1|TRBV5-6
CASSLSGQGTYEKLFF
TGTGCCAGCAGCTTGTCCGGACAGGGGACGTATGAAAAACTGTTTTTT
>TRBJ2-1|many|.|TRBV5-1
CASSLVNSERFF
TGCGCCAGCAGCTTGGTTAATAGTGAGCGGTTCTTC
>TRBJ2-6|few|.|TRBV2
CASNPDSSGANVLTF
TGTGCCAGCAACCCGGACAGCTCTGGGGCCAACGTCCTGACTTTC
>TRBJ2-7|.|TRBD1|TRBV3-1
CASSRGTGAYEQYF
TGTGCCAGCAGCCGGGGGACAGGAGCTTACGAGCAGTACTTC